The present T cell receptor beta chain was sequenced within a study of cytomegalovirus exposure and HLA in healthy donors. The study, taken as a whole, reports: Later on, a genetic analysis was performed. It linked a missense variant in DCLRE1C with V- and J-gene trimming of TCR beta. Clonal expansion, a later analysis showed, was greater in HLA-associated TCR beta chains than in equally common others. Follow-up analysis found HLA locus-dependent TCR association rates, highest for DRB1 and lowest for HLA-C. A cluster of highly shared sequence variants was likely a sequencing artifact.

The study ran its PCR with 60 Vbeta and 13 Jbeta primers. TCRdb's copy holds only in-frame clones and misses some; the assay was immunoSEQ multiplex PCR. Altogether some 140,000 clones are present, approximately 87% being singletons, with the ten largest covering 4% to 6.5%. J lost 4 bases, V lost 6 bases, and 4 bases had no gene match. Germline V gene sequence: CDR1 LNHDA, CDR2 SQIVND (reference sequence). The CDR3 spans 14 residues. Remarks on this clone: Antigen unknown.

The receptor was isolated from a woman aged 30 to 39 in good health and CMV-seronegative. Source material: PBMCs. V gene TRBV19 combines with J gene TRBJ2-2; 8 bases line up with TRBD1. CDR3: CASRTGDTTGELFF. The CDR3, as DNA: TGTGCCAGTAGGACAGGGGACACCACCGGGGAGCTGTTTTTT.